Listed here are 9 T cell receptor beta chains from one sample, sequenced in a study of T cells in Graves' hyperthyroidism and ophthalmopathy. Researchers took RNA transcripts and amplified the TCR beta CDR3 regions from them. The HTBI set primed first-round TCR CDR3 RT-PCR. Each CDR3 protein is one row after TCRdb ran MiXCR on the multiplex PCR reads. The sample shows hundreds of thousands of distinct CDR3 sequences, about 45% of them seen only once. The sequencing sample was made of peripheral blood or thyroid tissue (not recorded which). These receptors were collected from an adult man with Graves' disease, either hyperthyroidism or ophthalmopathy (not recorded which).

The chain employs TRBV7-2 and TRBJ1-1; D may be TRBD1 (6 bases). This CDR3 region has 13 residues. Between the trimmed V and J ends, which lost 7 bases and 3 bases, there was a span of 12 bases. Germline V gene lookup returns CDR1 SGHTA and CDR2 FQGNSA. The CDR3 protein is CASTLQGYTEAFF. CDR3 DNA sequence: TGTGCCAGCACCCTACAGGGTTACACTGAAGCTTTCTTT.

This sequence joins TRBV2 and TRBJ1-5, with TRBD1 matching over 9 bases. The V segment lost 8 bases and the J segment 7 bases; nucleotides outside the gene matches: 15. Germline assignment: CDR1 SNHLY and CDR2 FYNNEI. The length of the CDR3 is 16 residues. Here the CDR3 DNA reads TGTGCCAGCGAACCGGGACAGGGTTGGTCTGAGCAGCCCCAGCATTTT. Residues: CASEPGQGWSEQPQHF.

This clonotype was seen at least ten times. The chain uses TRBV7-9 and TRBJ2-5; D unresolved. V lost 2 bases and J 5 bases, leaving 12 bases between the germline ends. This CDR3 is 14 amino acids long. The germline CDR1 and CDR2 sequences are SEHNR and FQNEAQ (reference sequence). CDR3: CASSLSQFRETQYF. For the CDR3, the DNA is TGTGCCAGCAGCTTATCCCAATTTCGGGAGACCCAGTACTTC.

This chain joins TRBV2 and TRBJ1-1, with unresolved D. CDR1 is SNHLY and CDR2 is FYNNEI in the germline V gene. V lost 2 bases, J lost 2 bases, and 9 bases lay in between. The CDR3 is 14 amino acids. Here the CDR3 DNA reads TGTGCCAGCAGTGAAAGTCGGGTAAACACTGAAGCTTTCTTT. This encodes CASSESRVNTEAFF.

The chain uses TRBV29-1 and TRBJ1-2, with a weak D call TRBD1 (5 bases). Trimming removed 8 bases from V and 6 bases from J, with 13 bases in between. The CDR3 contains 11 residues. Germline CDR1 and CDR2: SQVTM and ANQGSEA. The CDR3 spells CSLASGDGYTF. The CDR3 region has the DNA TGCAGCTTAGCGTCGGGGGATGGCTACACCTTC.

The rearrangement uses TRBV10-3 and TRBJ1-4, with D hard to call. The CDR3 length is 13 residues. Germline CDR1 is ENHRY and CDR2 is SYGVKD. With 2 bases removed from V and 4 bases from J, the gap between germline ends came to 5 bases. In DNA, the CDR3 is TGTGCCATCAGTGAGGACGATAATGAAAAACTGTTTTTT. This translates into CAISEDDNEKLFF.

With regard to this clonotype: A much larger clonotype is one base distant, so this may be a read error. V is TRBV7-9 and J is TRBJ2-7, with TRBD1 matching over 11 bases. After removal of 3 bases from V and 8 bases from J, the junction contained 6 bases not matched to a gene. The CDR3 loop spans 14 amino acids. Germline V lookup: CDR1 SEHNR, CDR2 FQNEAQ (reference sequence). CDR3 coding DNA: TGTGCCAGCAGCTTGGACAGGGGGCTTCACCAGCAGTACTTC. Translation gives CASSLDRGLHQQYF.

This clonotype was seen ten or more times. CDR3 region: CAISEDNTSNSPLHF. CDR3 nucleotide sequence: TGTGCCATCAGTGAGGATAACACCAGTAATTCACCCCTCCACTTT. The chain joins TRBV10-3 to TRBJ1-6, with no clear D. The CDR3 loop spans 15 amino acids. Trimming removed 2 bases at V and 6 bases at J, with 11 bases between. The V gene's germline CDR1 is ENHRY and CDR2 SYGVKD.

Only a few counts were recorded for this clonotype. The rearrangement joins TRBV20-1 to TRBJ2-7; 8 bases are a match to TRBD2. Losses at the gene ends were 0 bases for V and 2 bases for J; bases not matched to a gene: 6. CDR3 size: 15 residues. Germline V CDR1 and CDR2: DFQATT, SNEGSKA (reference sequence). The CDR3 DNA sequence: TGCAGTGCTAGAGATCTCCGGGGGGGAACCTACGAGCAGTACTTC. This encodes CSARDLRGGTYEQYF.